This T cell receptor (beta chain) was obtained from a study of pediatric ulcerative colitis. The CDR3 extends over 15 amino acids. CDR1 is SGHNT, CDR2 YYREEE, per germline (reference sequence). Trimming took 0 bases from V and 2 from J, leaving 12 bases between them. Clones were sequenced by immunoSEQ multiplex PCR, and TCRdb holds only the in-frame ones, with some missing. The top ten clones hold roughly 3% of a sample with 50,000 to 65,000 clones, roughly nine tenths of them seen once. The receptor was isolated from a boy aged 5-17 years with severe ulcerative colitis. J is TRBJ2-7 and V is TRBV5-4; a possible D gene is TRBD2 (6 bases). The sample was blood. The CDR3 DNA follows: TGTGCCAGCAGCTTGGGGCCGGGAGAGACCTACGAGCAGTACTTC. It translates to CASSLGPGETYEQYF. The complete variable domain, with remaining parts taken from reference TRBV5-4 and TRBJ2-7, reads ETGVTQSPTHLIKTRGQQVTLRCSSQSGHNTVSWYQQALGQGPQFIFQYYREEENGRGNFPPRFSGLQFPNYSSELNVNALELDDSALYLCASSLGPGETYEQYFGPGTRLTVT.